A single TCR beta chain is shown here with its context. Its specificity is unknown. V lost 6 bases to trimming and J lost 4 bases, with 16 bases between them. CDR1 and CDR2 from the germline V gene are WSHSY and SAAADI. The CDR3 covers 14 residues. These data belong to a study of identifying expanded T cells in peripheral blood. Assay: immunoSEQ multiplex PCR; the TCRdb copy retains only in-frame clones and omits some. The top ten hold approximately 14% of the sample, which has around 100,000 clones, about 87% seen once. Study-level results: Clone count variance between approximately two-week samples rose with total template count.

No infections or other immune events were documented during collection. This clonotype originated in a person aged 18-69 years in good health. The chain recombines TRBV10-2 with TRBJ2-7; D might be TRBD1 or TRBD2, each matching 5 bases. Sequences were obtained from blood. The CDR3 region has the DNA TGCGCCAGCAGGTCCGGGACGGCCAGTTACGAGCAGTACTTC. This sequence encodes CASRSGTASYEQYF.